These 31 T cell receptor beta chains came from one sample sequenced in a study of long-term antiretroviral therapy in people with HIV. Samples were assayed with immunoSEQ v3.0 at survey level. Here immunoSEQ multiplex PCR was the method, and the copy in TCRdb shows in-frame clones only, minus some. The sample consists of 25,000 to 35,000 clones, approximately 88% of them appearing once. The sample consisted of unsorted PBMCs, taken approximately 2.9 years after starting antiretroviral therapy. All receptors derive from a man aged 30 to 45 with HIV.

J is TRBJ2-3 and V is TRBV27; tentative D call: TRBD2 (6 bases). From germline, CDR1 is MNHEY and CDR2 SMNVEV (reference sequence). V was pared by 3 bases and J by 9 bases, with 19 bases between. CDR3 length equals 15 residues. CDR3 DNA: TGTGCCAGCAGTTTGCGGACTACCCCCGGAGGGACGCAGTATTTT. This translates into CASSLRTTPGGTQYF.

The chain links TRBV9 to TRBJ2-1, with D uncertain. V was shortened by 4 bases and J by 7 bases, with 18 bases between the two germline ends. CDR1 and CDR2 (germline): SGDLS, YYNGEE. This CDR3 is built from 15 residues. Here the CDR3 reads CASSPRLAPRNEQFF. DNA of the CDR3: TGTGCCAGCAGCCCCCGCCTGGCGCCGAGGAATGAGCAGTTCTTC.

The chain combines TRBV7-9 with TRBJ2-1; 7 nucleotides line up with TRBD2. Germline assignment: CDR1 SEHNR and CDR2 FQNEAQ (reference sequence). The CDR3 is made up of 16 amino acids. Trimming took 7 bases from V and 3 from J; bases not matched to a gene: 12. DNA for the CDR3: TGTGCCAGCATCCATCGGGAGACTAGCTTCTACAATGAGCAGTTCTTC. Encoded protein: CASIHRETSFYNEQFF. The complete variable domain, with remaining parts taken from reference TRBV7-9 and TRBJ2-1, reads DTGVSQNPRHKITKRGQNVTFRCDPISEHNRLYWYRQTLGQGPEFLTYFQNEAQLEKSRLLSDRFSAERPKGSFSTLEIQRTEQGDSAMYLCASIHRETSFYNEQFFGPGTRLTVL.

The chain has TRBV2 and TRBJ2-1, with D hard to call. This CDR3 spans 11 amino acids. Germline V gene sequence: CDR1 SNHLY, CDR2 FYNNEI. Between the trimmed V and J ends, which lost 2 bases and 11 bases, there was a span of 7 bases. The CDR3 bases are TGTGCCAGCAGTGAAAAGTTTAAGCAGTTCTTC. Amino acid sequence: CASSEKFKQFF.

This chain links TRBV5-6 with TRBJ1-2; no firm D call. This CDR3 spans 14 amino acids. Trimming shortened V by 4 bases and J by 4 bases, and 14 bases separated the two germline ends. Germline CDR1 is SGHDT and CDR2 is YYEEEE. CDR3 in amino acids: CASSLPDGRYGYTF. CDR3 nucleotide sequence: TGTGCCAGCAGCCTACCCGATGGTCGCTATGGCTACACCTTC. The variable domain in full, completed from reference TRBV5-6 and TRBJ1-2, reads DAGVTQSPTHLIKTRGQQVTLRCSPKSGHDTVSWYQQALGQGPQFIFQYYEEEERQRGNFPDRFSGHQFPNYSSELNVNALLLGDSALYLCASSLPDGRYGYTFGSGTRLTVV.

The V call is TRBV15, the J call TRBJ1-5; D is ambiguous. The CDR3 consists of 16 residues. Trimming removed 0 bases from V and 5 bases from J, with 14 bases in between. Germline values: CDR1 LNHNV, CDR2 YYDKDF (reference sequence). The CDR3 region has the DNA TGTGCCACCAGCAGAGATGGGTCGGGCGGAGATCAGCCCCAGCATTTT. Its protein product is CATSRDGSGGDQPQHF.

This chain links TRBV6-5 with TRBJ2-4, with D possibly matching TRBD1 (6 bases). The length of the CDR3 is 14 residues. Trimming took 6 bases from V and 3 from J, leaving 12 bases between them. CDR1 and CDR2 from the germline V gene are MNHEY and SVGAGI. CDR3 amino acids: CASSNTGHKNIQYF. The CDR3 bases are TGTGCCAGCAGCAACACAGGGCACAAAAACATTCAGTACTTC.

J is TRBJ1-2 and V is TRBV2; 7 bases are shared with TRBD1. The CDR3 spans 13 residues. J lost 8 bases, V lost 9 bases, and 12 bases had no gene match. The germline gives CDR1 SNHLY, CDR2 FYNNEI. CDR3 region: CASLDRDGGGYTF. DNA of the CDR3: TGTGCCAGTCTTGACAGGGACGGAGGAGGCTACACCTTC.

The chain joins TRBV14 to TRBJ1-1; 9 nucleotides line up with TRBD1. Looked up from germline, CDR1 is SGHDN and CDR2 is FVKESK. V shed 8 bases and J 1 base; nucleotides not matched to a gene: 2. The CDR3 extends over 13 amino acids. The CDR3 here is CASGQGTNTEAFF. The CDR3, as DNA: TGTGCCAGCGGACAGGGGACGAACACTGAAGCTTTCTTT. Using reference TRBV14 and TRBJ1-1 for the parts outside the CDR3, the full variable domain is EAGVTQFPSHSVIEKGQTVTLRCDPISGHDNLYWYRRVMGKEIKFLLHFVKESKQDESGMPNNRFLAERTGGTYSTLKVQPAELEDSGVYFCASGQGTNTEAFFGQGTRLTVV.

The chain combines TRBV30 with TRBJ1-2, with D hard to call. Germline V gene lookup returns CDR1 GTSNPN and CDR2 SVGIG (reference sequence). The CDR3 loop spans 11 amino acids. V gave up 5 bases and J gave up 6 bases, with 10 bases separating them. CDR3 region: CAWSARDGYTF. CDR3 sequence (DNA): TGTGCCTGGTCAGCTAGGGATGGCTACACCTTC.

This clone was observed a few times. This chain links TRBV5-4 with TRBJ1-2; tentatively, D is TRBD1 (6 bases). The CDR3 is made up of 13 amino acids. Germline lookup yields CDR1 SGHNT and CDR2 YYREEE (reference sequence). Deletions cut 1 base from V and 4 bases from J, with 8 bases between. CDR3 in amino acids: CASSLSGVYGYTF. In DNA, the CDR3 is TGTGCCAGCAGCTTGTCAGGGGTCTATGGCTACACCTTC.

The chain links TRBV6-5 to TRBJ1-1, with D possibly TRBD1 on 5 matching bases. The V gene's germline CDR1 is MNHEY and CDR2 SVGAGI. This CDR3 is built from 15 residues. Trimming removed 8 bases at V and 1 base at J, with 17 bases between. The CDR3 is CASVLLQGPNTEAFF. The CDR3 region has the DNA TGTGCCAGCGTCCTCCTGCAGGGACCGAACACTGAAGCTTTCTTT.

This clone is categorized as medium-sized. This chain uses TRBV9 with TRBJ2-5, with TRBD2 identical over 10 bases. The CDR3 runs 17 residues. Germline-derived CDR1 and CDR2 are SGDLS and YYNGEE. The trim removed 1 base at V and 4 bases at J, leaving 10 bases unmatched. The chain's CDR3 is CASSVRAGGPLAETQYF. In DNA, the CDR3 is TGTGCCAGCAGCGTAAGAGCGGGGGGGCCATTAGCAGAGACCCAGTACTTC.

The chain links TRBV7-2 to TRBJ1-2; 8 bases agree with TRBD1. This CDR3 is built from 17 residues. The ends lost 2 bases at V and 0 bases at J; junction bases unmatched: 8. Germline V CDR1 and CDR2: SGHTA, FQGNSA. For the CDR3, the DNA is TGTGCCAGCAGCTTAAGTGGCAGGGGGCGAGCTAACTATGGCTACACCTTC. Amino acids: CASSLSGRGRANYGYTF.

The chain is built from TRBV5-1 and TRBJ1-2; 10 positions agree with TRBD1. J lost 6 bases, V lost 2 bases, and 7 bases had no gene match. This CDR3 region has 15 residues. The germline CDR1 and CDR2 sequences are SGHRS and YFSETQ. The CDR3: CASSLVLGQGDGYTF. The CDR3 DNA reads TGCGCCAGCAGCTTAGTTCTAGGACAGGGGGATGGCTACACCTTC.

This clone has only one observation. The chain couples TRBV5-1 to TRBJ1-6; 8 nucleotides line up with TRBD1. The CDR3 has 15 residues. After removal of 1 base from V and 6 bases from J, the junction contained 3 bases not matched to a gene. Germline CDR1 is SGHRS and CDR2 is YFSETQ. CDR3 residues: CASSLIQGANSPLHF. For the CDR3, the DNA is TGCGCCAGCAGCTTGATTCAGGGGGCTAATTCACCCCTCCACTTT.

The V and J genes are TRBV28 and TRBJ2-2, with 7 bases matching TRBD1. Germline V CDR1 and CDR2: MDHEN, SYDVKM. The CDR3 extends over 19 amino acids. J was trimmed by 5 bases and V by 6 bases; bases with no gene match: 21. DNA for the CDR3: TGTGCCAGCAGCCTAGAGGCAGGGGGAGATCCAGGGAATACCGGGGAGCTGTTTTTT. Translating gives CASSLEAGGDPGNTGELFF. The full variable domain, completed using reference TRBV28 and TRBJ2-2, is DVKVTQSSRYLVKRTGEKVFLECVQDMDHENMFWYRQDPGLGLRLIYFSYDVKMKEKGDIPEGYSVSREKKERFSLILESASTNQTSMYLCASSLEAGGDPGNTGELFFGEGSRLTVL.

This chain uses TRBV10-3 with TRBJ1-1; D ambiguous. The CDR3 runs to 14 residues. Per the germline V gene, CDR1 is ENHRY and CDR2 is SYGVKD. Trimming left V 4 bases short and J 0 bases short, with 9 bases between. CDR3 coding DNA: TGTGCCATCAGTGCATTGGATTTGAACACTGAAGCTTTCTTT. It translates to CAISALDLNTEAFF.

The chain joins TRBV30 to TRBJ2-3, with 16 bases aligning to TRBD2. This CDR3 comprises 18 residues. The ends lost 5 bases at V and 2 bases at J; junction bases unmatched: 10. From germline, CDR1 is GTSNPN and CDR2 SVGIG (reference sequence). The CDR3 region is CAWWSGTSGGVLTDTQYF. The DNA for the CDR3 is TGTGCCTGGTGGTCCGGGACTAGCGGGGGGGTCCTCACAGATACGCAGTATTTT.

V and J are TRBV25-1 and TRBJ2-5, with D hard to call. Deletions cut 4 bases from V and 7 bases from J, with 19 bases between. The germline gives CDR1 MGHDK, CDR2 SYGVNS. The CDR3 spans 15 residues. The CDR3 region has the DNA TGTGCCAGCAGTGGCCTAAGGGCAGCTTCGGGGACCCAGTACTTC. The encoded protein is CASSGLRAASGTQYF.

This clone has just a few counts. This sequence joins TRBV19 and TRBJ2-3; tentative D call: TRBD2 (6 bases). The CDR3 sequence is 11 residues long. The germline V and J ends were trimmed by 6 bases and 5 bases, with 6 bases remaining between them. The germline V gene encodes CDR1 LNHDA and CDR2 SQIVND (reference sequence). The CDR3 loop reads CASSGGDTQYF. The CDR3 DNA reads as TGTGCCAGTAGCGGGGGAGATACGCAGTATTTT. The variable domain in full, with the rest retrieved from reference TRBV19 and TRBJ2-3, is DGGITQSPKYLFRKEGQNVTLSCEQNLNHDAMYWYRQDPGQGLRLIYYSQIVNDFQKGDIAEGYSVSREKKESFPLTVTSAQKNPTAFYLCASSGGDTQYFGPGTRLTVL.

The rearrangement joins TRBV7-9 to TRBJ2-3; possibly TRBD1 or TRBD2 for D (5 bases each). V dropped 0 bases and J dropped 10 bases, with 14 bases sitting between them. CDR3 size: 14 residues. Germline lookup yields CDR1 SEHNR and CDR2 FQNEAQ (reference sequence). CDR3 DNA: TGTGCCAGCAGCTTAGCGCTATTCCAGGGAGCGCAGTATTTT. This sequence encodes CASSLALFQGAQYF.

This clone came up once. CDR3 coding DNA: TGTGCCAGCAGCCAAGATCTCGGTGAGGCAACCTACGAGCAGTACTTC. Amino acids: CASSQDLGEATYEQYF. This rearrangement joins TRBV4-2 to TRBJ2-7, with D hard to call. Trimming removed 0 bases at V and 2 bases at J, with 14 bases between. The CDR3 totals 16 residues. CDR1 and CDR2 from the germline V gene are LGHNA and YNFKEQ.

The CDR3 reads CASSVSGVTNEKLFF. DNA of the CDR3: TGTGCCAGCAGCGTTTCAGGGGTGACTAATGAAAAACTGTTTTTT. The V gene is TRBV9, the J gene TRBJ1-4; tentative D call: TRBD1 (6 bases). The CDR3 runs to 15 residues. Germline CDR1 and CDR2: SGDLS and YYNGEE. V gave up 2 bases and J gave up 2 bases, with 10 bases separating them.

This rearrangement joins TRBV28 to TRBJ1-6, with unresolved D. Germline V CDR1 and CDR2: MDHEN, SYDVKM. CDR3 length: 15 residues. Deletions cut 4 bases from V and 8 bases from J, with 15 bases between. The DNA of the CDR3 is TGTGCCAGCAGTTCCCTTCCGGCGGGGTATTCACCCCTCCACTTT. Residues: CASSSLPAGYSPLHF.

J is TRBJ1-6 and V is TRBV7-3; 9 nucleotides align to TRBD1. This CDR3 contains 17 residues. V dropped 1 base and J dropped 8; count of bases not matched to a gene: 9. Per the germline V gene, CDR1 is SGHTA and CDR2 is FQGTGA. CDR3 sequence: CASSLRTGALLHSPLHF. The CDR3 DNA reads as TGTGCCAGCAGCTTAAGGACAGGGGCACTTTTGCATTCACCCCTCCACTTT.

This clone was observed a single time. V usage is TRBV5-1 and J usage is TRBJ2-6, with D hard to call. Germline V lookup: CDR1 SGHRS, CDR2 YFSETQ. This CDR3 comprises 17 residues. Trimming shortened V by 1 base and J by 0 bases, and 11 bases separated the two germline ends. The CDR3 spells CASSLTASNSGANVLTF. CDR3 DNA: TGCGCCAGCAGCTTGACAGCCTCTAACTCTGGGGCCAACGTCCTGACTTTC.

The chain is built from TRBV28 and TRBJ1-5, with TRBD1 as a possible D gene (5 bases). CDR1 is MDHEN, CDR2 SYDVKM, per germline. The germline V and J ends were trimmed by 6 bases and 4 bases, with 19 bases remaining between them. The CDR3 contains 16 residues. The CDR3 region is CASSPTLGHSNQPQHF. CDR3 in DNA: TGTGCCAGCAGCCCTACTCTTGGACATAGTAATCAGCCCCAGCATTTT.

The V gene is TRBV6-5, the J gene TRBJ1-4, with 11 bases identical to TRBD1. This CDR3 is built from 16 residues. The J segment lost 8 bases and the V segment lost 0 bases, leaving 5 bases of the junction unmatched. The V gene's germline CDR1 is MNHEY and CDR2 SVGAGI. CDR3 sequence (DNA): TGTGCCAGCAGTTACTCCCCGGACAGGGGGCGCGAAAAACTGTTTTTT. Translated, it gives CASSYSPDRGREKLFF.

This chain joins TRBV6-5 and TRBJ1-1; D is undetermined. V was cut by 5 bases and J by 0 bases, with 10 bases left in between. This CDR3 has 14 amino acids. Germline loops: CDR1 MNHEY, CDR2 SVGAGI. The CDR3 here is CASSTSLMNTEAFF. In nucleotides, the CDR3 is TGTGCCAGCAGTACCTCCCTGATGAACACTGAAGCTTTCTTT.

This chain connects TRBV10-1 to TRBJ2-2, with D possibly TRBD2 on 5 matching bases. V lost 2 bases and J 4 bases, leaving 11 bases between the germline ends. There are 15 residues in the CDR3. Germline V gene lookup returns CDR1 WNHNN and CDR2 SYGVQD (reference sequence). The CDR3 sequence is CASSENAGGTGELFF. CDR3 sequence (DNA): TGCGCCAGCAGTGAGAATGCTGGAGGCACCGGGGAGCTGTTTTTT.